One sample yielded the 9 T cell receptor beta chains listed below, sequenced in a study of beta chain features in type 1 diabetes. What these receptors recognize is not known. What was sequenced were expressed TCRB transcripts, since all of the isolated RNA had been reverse transcribed. Profiled with immunoSEQ multiplex PCR; TCRdb holds only in-frame clones, not every one. The table records roughly 53,000 clones, around 40% of them present only once. Study conclusions and caveats: Across all four CD4+ subsets, people with type 1 diabetes showed modestly shorter TCRB CDR3s.

The specimen was Tregs from blood. The receptors were sampled from a man younger than 40 with type 1 diabetes.

The rearrangement links TRBV7-9 to TRBJ2-7; 9 bases are shared with TRBD1. Germline-derived CDR1 and CDR2 are SEHNR and FQNEAQ (reference sequence). V lost 3 bases and J lost 1; bases outside the gene matches: 4. CDR3 length: 15 residues. The CDR3 protein is CASSLTGGESYEQYF. As DNA, the CDR3 is TGTGCCAGCAGCTTGACAGGGGGTGAATCCTACGAGCAGTACTTC.

V is TRBV27 and J is TRBJ1-5; 10 nucleotides match TRBD1. The CDR3 totals 16 residues. Trimming removed 0 bases from V and 6 bases from J; junction bases left unmatched: 5. Germline V gene data show CDR1 as MNHEY and CDR2 as SMNVEV (reference sequence). CDR3 amino acids: CASSLSWTGGFQPQHF. The CDR3 DNA sequence: TGTGCCAGCAGTTTATCGTGGACAGGGGGTTTTCAGCCCCAGCATTTT.

The chain joins TRBV18 to TRBJ2-5; 10 bases agree with TRBD1. CDR1 is KGHSH, CDR2 LQKENI, per germline. The CDR3 consists of 15 residues. J was trimmed by 4 bases and V by 3 bases; bases with no gene match: 5. The CDR3 sequence is CASSPGQGLGETQYF. CDR3 bases: TGTGCCAGCTCACCGGGACAGGGGTTAGGAGAGACCCAGTACTTC.

CDR3 region: CASRRQGLVYEQYF. In DNA form, the CDR3 reads TGTGCCAGCAGACGACAGGGTCTTGTGTACGAGCAGTACTTC. The gene calls are TRBV6-1 and TRBJ2-7, with 7 nucleotides matching TRBD1. This CDR3 has 14 amino acids. V lost 6 bases, J lost 4 bases, and 9 bases stayed unmatched. Germline V CDR1 and CDR2: MNHNS, SASEGT.

This chain uses TRBV19 with TRBJ1-1; D gene uncertain. The CDR3 totals 12 residues. Per the germline V gene, CDR1 is LNHDA and CDR2 is SQIVND (reference sequence). DNA of the CDR3: TGTGCGTCAGCCCCGAGGGACACTGAAGCTTTCTTT. Protein: CASAPRDTEAFF.

This clone was detected a few times. The chain recombines TRBV13 with TRBJ1-6, with no clear D. Per the germline V gene, CDR1 is PRHDT and CDR2 is FYEKMQ (reference sequence). The CDR3 spans 14 residues. The ends were cut back, 5 bases at V and 6 bases at J, with 11 bases in the middle. The CDR3 reads CASSARAVNSPLHF. The CDR3 region has the DNA TGTGCCAGCAGCGCGAGGGCGGTTAATTCACCCCTCCACTTT.

This rearrangement joins TRBV13 to TRBJ1-2, with a weak D call TRBD1 (5 bases). Between the trimmed V and J ends, which lost 2 bases and 8 bases, there was a span of 9 bases. The V gene's germline CDR1 is PRHDT and CDR2 FYEKMQ (reference sequence). The CDR3 length is 12 residues. CDR3 bases: TGTGCCAGCAGCTTACAACAGGCAGGCTACACCTTC. Its protein is CASSLQQAGYTF.

This clone was detected a few times. This chain connects TRBV7-8 to TRBJ2-1, with D unresolved. There are 12 residues in the CDR3. V shed 5 bases and J shed 10 bases, with 12 bases lying between them. CDR1 and CDR2 (germline): SGHVS, FQNEAQ. The CDR3 spells CASSTPEREQFF. The CDR3 nucleotides are TGTGCCAGCAGCACACCTGAGCGAGAGCAGTTCTTC.

This clone was detected only a few times. J is TRBJ2-7 and V is TRBV6-6, with TRBD2 matching 15 bases. Looked up from germline, CDR1 is MNHNY and CDR2 is SVGAGI (reference sequence). The CDR3 has 16 amino acids. J lost 4 bases, V lost 2 bases, and 3 bases had no gene match. Here the CDR3 reads CASSYPGTSGRYEQYF. The CDR3 region has the DNA TGTGCCAGCAGTTACCCTGGGACTAGCGGGAGGTACGAGCAGTACTTC.